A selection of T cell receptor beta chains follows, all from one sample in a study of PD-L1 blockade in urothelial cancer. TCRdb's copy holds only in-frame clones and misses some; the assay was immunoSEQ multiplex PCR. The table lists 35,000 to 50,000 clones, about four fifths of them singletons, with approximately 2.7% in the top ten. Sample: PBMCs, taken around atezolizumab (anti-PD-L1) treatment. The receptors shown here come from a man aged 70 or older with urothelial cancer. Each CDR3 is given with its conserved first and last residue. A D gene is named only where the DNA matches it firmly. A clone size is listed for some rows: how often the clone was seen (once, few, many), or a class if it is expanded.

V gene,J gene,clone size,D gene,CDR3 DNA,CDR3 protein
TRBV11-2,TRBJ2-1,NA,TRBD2,TGTGCCAGCAGCTTACGGTCTAGCGGGAGGGCCGGTGAGCAGTTCTTC,CASSLRSSGRAGEQFF
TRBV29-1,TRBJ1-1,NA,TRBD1,TGCAGCGTTTCACGGCAGGGGGACGCTGAAGCTTTCTTT,CSVSRQGDAEAFF
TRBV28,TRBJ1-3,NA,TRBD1,TGTGCCAGCAGTTCCGGACTGGGACAGGGGAGTGGAAACACCATATATTTT,CASSSGLGQGSGNTIYF
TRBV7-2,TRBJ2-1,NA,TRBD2,TGTGCCAGCGTTTATTCGGCGGGCCTAGCGGGACCCAATGAGCAGTTCTTC,CASVYSAGLAGPNEQFF
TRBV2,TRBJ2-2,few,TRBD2,TGTGCCAGCAGTGCGACGACTAGCGTCACCGGGGAGCTGTTTTTT,CASSATTSVTGELFF
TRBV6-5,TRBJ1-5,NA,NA,TGTGCCAGCTGGGACACCGTAGGGCCCCAGCATTTT,CASWDTVGPQHF
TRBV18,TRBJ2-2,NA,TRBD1,TGTGCCAGCTCACCGGGACAGGGGACCGGGGAGCTGTTTTTT,CASSPGQGTGELFF
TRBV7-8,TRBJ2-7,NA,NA,TGTGCCAGCAGCCCCCTAGATCTCTCCTACGAGCAGTACTTC,CASSPLDLSYEQYF
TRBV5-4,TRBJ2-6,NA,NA,TGTGCCAGCAGCCCGGAGCCTGGGGCCAACGTCCTGACTTTC,CASSPEPGANVLTF
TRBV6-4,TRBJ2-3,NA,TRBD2,TGTGCCAGCAGTGACTCTTTGGCTAGCGGGAGTTTGGATACGCAGTATTTT,CASSDSLASGSLDTQYF
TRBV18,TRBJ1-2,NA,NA,TGTGCCAGCTCACCCAGGGAATTTGCCTATGGCTACACCTTC,CASSPREFAYGYTF
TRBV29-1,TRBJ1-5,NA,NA,TGCAGCGTTGAAGGAGGGAATGGCAATCAGCCCCAGCATTTT,CSVEGGNGNQPQHF
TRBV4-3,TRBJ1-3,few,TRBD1,TGCGCCAGCAGCCAAGAGGACAGGGCTGGAAACACCATATATTTT,CASSQEDRAGNTIYF
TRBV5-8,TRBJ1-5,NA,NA,TGTGCCAGCAGGTTTCTGATACAGGACCTTAGCAATCAGCCCCAGCATTTT,CASRFLIQDLSNQPQHF
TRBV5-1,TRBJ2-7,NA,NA,TGCGCCAGCAGCTTGGGGAGTATGAACGAGCAGTACTTC,CASSLGSMNEQYF
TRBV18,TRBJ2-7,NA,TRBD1,TGTGCCAGCTCTCCCCGGGACAGGGGGGCTTACGAGCAGTACTTC,CASSPRDRGAYEQYF
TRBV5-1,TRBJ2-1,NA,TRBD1,TGCGCCAGCAGTCTACAGGGGATAAGTACCTACAATGAGCAGTTCTTC,CASSLQGISTYNEQFF
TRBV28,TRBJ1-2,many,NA,TGTGCCAGCAGTTTAGGCGGGAATGGCTACACCTTC,CASSLGGNGYTF
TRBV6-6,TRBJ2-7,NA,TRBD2,TGTGCCAGCAGTTACAAGGCTAGCGGGAGTGCCGAGCAGTACTTC,CASSYKASGSAEQYF
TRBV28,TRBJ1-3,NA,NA,TGTGCCAGCAGTTTAACCGGGTTAAACACCATATATTTT,CASSLTGLNTIYF
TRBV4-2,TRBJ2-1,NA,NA,TGTGCCAGCAGTCGCGAGGTTAGCGGAACGGGCGGCTTGGATGAGCAGTTCTTC,CASSREVSGTGGLDEQFF
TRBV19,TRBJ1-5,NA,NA,TGTGCCAGTAGTATATGGCCAGTGCCCAATCAGCCCCAGCATTTT,CASSIWPVPNQPQHF
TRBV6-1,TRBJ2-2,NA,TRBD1,TGTGCCAGCACAACAGGGGGTACCGGGGAGCTGTTTTTT,CASTTGGTGELFF
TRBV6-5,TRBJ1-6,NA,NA,TGTGCCAGCAGTTATAGGGGGGGGAATTCACCCCTCCACTTT,CASSYRGGNSPLHF
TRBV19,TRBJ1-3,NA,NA,TGTGCCAGTAAGATTACCGACTTCTCTGGAAACACCATATATTTT,CASKITDFSGNTIYF
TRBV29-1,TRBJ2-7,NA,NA,TGCAGCGTCCGACTAGTTCGCGAGCAGTACTTC,CSVRLVREQYF
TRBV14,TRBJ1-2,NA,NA,TGTGCCAGCAGCCAAGATTTTAAGGGAGGATATGGCTACACCTTC,CASSQDFKGGYGYTF
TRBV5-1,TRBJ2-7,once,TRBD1,TGCGCCAGCAGTTCCCGGACAGGGGTAGGGAACGAGCAGTACTTC,CASSSRTGVGNEQYF
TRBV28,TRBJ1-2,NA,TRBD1,TGTGCCAGCAGTTTCAGGGGACAGGGGGGGGGCTACACCTTC,CASSFRGQGGGYTF
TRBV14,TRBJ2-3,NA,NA,TGTGCCAGCAGCCAAGGGGCCAGATCCACAGATACGCAGTATTTT,CASSQGARSTDTQYF
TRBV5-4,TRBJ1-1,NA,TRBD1,TGTGCCAGCGTTCTTGTACGACAGGGGAACACTGAAGCTTTCTTT,CASVLVRQGNTEAFF
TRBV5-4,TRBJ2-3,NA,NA,TGTGCCAGCAGGCGGGACCAAAGGAACACAGATACGCAGTATTTT,CASRRDQRNTDTQYF
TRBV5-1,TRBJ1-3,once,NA,TGCGCCAGCAGCCAGGACACTGACTCTGGAAACACCATATATTTT,CASSQDTDSGNTIYF
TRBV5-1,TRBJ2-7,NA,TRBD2,TGCGCCAGCAGCGGAGGGACTACCTCCTCGGTCTACGAGCAGTACTTC,CASSGGTTSSVYEQYF
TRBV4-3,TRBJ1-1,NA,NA,TGCGCCAGCAGCCAAGATCTGCCAGGGCAATTGAACACTGAAGCTTTCTTT,CASSQDLPGQLNTEAFF
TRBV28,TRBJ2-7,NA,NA,TGTGCCAGCAGTTTTAGGCCAGGCAGAGCCTACGAGCAGTACTTC,CASSFRPGRAYEQYF
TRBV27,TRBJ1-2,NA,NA,TGTGCCAGCAGCTCCCTTAACTATGGCTACACCTTC,CASSSLNYGYTF
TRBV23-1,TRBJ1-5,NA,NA,TGCGCCAGCAGTCAATTCCCCCCCCTGTCCAGGCACGGGCCCCAGCATTTT,CASSQFPPLSRHGPQHF
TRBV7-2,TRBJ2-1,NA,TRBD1,TGTGCCAGCGGGCTCCCCTGGGACAGCCTCTCCTACAATGAGCAGTTCTTC,CASGLPWDSLSYNEQFF
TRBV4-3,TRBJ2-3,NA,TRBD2,TGCGCCAGCAGCCAAGAAGCCCCGGGGTGGATAGCGGGAGGGTTCGATACGCAGTATTTT,CASSQEAPGWIAGGFDTQYF
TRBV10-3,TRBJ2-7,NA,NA,TGTGCCATCGATAACGGAGCCTCCTACGAGCAGTACTTC,CAIDNGASYEQYF
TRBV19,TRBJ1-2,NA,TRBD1,TGTGCCAGTAGTTCAAACAGGGACAGTAACTATGGCTACACCTTC,CASSSNRDSNYGYTF
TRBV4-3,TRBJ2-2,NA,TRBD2,TGCGCCAGCAGCCAAGATAGGCTAGCGGGAGCGATGCATGACGGGGAGCTGTTTTTT,CASSQDRLAGAMHDGELFF
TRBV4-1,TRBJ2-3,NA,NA,TGCGCCAGCAGCCAATCTCTAGCAGCTGGTAGCACAGATACGCAGTATTTT,CASSQSLAAGSTDTQYF
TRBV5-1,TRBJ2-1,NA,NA,TGCGCCAGCAGCTTGGAGTGGACCCGGGGCAATGAGCAGTTCTTC,CASSLEWTRGNEQFF
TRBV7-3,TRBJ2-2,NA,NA,TGTGCCAGCAGCTTATCGGGGGTGCCCGGGGAGCTGTTTTTT,CASSLSGVPGELFF
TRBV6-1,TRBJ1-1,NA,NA,TGTGCCAGCAGGGTTACGGGGATAAACACTGAAGCTTTCTTT,CASRVTGINTEAFF
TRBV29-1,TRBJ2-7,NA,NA,TGCAGCGTTGAACATTCCTACGAGCAGTACTTC,CSVEHSYEQYF